This T cell receptor (beta chain) was sequenced for a study of cytomegalovirus exposure and HLA in healthy donors. Study-level points and caveats: In a later analysis, common viral pathogens appeared linked to several of the most significant clusters. Previously analyzed data showed that most TCR beta V segments were productive at a frequency of about 87% or about 30%.

The trim removed 4 bases at V and 3 bases at J, leaving 0 bases unmatched. The CDR3 covers 13 residues. The germline CDR1 and CDR2 sequences are SQVTM and ANQGSEA. Notes on this clone: The antigen remains unidentified.

Samples came from healthy bone marrow donors. Primers: 60 Vbeta forward and 13 Jbeta reverse. TCRdb's table, derived via immunoSEQ multiplex PCR, lists solely in-frame clones and lacks some. Among 160,000 or so clones, 65% to 90% were seen once, and the ten largest hold under 8%. This sequence originates from a man aged 45-65 years in good health and CMV-seropositive. Sequencing input: PBMCs. The V and J genes are TRBV29-1 and TRBJ2-7; TRBD2 aligns across 13 bases. The CDR3 protein is CSVGTSGGYEQYF. The CDR3, as DNA: TGCAGCGTTGGGACTAGCGGGGGCTACGAGCAGTACTTC.